This T cell receptor beta chain is from a study of blood T cell repertoires in COVID-19. Background on the study: Acute and convalescent COVID-19 specimens originated in the United States, Italy and Spain. T cells, B-cell-depleted T cells, or PBMCs supplied cDNA or gDNA.

Germline CDR1 and CDR2: SGHRS and YFSETQ. This CDR3 comprises 16 residues. V was clipped by 0 bases and J by 0 bases; unmatched bases: 4. Data came from immunoSEQ multiplex PCR; TCRdb stores just in-frame clones and leaves some out. The sample has 110,000 or so clones, around 81% seen once. The V gene is TRBV5-1, the J gene TRBJ2-3; the match to TRBD1 covers 7 bases. The receptor was isolated from a human donor in a cohort sampled during active COVID-19. Sequenced sample: peripheral blood. CDR3 sequence reads: CASSLGDSYSTDTQYF. CDR3 DNA sequence: TGCGCCAGCAGCTTGGGGGACAGCTATAGCACAGATACGCAGTATTTT.